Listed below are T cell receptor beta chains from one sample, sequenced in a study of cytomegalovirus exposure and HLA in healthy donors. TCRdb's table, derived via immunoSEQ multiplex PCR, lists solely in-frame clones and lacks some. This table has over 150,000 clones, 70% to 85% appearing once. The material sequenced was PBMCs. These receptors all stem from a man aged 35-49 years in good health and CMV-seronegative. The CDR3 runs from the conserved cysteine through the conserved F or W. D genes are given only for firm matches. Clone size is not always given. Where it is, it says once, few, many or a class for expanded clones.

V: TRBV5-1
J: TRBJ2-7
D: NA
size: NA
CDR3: CASSLAQGSEQYF
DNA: TGCGCCAGCAGCTTGGCACAGGGAAGCGAGCAGTACTTC

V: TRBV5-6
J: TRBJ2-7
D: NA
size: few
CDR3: CASSLQGVYHEQYF
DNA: TGTGCCAGCAGCTTACAGGGTGTTTACCACGAGCAGTACTTC

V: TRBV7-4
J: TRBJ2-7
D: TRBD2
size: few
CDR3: CASSAERLAVYEQYF
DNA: TGTGCCAGCAGCGCCGAGCGGCTAGCGGTTTACGAGCAGTACTTC

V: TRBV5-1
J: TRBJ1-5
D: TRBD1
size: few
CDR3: CASSLGDRGGNQPQHF
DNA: TGCGCCAGCAGCTTGGGGGACAGGGGGGGCAATCAGCCCCAGCATTTT

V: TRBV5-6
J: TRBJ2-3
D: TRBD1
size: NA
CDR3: CASSGGTGVQYTQYF
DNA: TGTGCCAGCAGCGGGGGGACAGGGGTCCAGTATACGCAGTATTTT

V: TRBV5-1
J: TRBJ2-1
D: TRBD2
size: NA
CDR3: CASSLVTSGRRNEQFF
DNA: TGCGCCAGCAGCTTGGTGACTAGCGGGAGAAGGAATGAGCAGTTCTTC

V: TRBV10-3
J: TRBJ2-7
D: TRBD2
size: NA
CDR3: CAISPAGFAYEQYF
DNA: TGTGCCATCAGTCCAGCGGGGTTTGCCTACGAGCAGTACTTC

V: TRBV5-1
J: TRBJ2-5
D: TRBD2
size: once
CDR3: CASSLGLAGQETQYF
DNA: TGCGCCAGCAGCTTGGGACTAGCGGGGCAAGAGACCCAGTACTTC

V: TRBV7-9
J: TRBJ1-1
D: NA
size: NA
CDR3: CASTLSASSTEAFF
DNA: TGTGCCAGCACCCTATCCGCCTCGAGCACTGAAGCTTTCTTT

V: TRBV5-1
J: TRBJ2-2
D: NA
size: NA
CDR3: CASSLALSGELFF
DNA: TGCGCCAGCAGCTTGGCCCTCTCCGGGGAGCTGTTTTTT

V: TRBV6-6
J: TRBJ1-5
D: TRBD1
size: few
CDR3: CASSYTDRTNQPQHF
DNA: TGTGCCAGCAGTTACACGGACAGGACAAATCAGCCCCAGCATTTT

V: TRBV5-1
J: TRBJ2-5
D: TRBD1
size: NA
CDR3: CASSRVQGAEGETQYF
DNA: TGCGCCAGCAGCCGCGTACAGGGGGCAGAAGGAGAGACCCAGTACTTC

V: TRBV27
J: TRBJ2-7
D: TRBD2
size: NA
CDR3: CASSLSSSGRYSYEQYF
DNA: TGTGCCAGCAGTTTATCTTCTAGCGGGAGGTACTCCTACGAGCAGTACTTC

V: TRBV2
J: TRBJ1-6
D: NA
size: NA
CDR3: CASSETRRNSPLHF
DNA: TGTGCCAGCAGTGAGACAAGAAGGAATTCACCCCTCCACTTT

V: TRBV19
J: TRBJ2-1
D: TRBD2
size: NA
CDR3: CASKASGRYEQFF
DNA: TGTGCCAGTAAAGCTAGCGGGAGATATGAGCAGTTCTTC

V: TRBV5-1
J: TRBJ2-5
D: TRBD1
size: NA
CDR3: CASSSGQGLETQYF
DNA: TGCGCCAGCAGCTCGGGACAGGGTCTAGAGACCCAGTACTTC

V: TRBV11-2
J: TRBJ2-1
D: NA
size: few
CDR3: CASSSSGLRNEQFF
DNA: TGTGCCAGCAGCTCGTCGGGACTCCGCAATGAGCAGTTCTTC

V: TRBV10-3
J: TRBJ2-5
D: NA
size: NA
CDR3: CAISERGQETQYF
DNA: TGTGCCATCAGTGAGCGGGGACAAGAGACCCAGTACTTC

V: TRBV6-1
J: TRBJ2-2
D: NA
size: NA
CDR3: CASRDRNTGELFF
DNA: TGTGCCAGCAGGGACAGGAACACCGGGGAGCTGTTTTTT

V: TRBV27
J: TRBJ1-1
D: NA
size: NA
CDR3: CATTAPRGKGRNTEAFF
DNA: TGTGCCACCACAGCGCCTAGGGGTAAGGGGCGGAACACTGAGGCTTTCTTT

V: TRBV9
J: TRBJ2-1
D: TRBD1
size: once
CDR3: CASTPPTGTGLNNEQFF
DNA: TGTGCCAGCACTCCTCCAACCGGGACAGGGTTGAACAATGAGCAGTTCTTC

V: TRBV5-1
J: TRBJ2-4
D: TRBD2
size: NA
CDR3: CASSFGLAGGAKNSQYF
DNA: TGCGCCAGCAGCTTCGGACTAGCGGGAGGAGCCAAAAACAGTCAGTACTTC

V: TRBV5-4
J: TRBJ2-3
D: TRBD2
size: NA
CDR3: CASSPTAGETTDTQYF
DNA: TGTGCCAGCAGCCCGACGGCGGGAGAGACCACAGATACGCAGTATTTT

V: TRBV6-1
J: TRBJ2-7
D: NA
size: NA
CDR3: CASSATGTREQYF
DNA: TGTGCCAGCAGTGCTACAGGGACCCGCGAGCAGTACTTC

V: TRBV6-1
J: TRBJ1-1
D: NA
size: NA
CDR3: CASSEWGGETEAFF
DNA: TGTGCCAGCAGTGAATGGGGGGGGGAAACTGAAGCTTTCTTT

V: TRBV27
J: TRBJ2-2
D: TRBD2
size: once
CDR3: CATAPSGQATGELFF
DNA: TGTGCCACCGCACCTAGCGGACAAGCGACCGGGGAGCTGTTTTTT

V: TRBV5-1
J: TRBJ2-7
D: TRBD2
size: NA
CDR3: CASSTPGLVVDEQYF
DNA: TGCGCCAGCAGCACCCCGGGACTAGTTGTCGACGAGCAGTACTTC

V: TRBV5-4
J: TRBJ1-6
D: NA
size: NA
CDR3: CASSLGRGRTSPLHF
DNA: TGTGCCAGCAGCTTGGGGCGGGGGCGTACTTCACCCCTCCACTTT

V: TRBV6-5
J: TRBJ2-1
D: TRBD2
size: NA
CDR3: CASSPPLAGYGEQFF
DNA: TGTGCCAGCAGTCCTCCGCTAGCGGGATACGGGGAGCAGTTCTTC

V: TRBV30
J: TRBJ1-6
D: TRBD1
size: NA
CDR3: CAWSVPGGRRAPLHF
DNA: TGTGCCTGGAGTGTACCAGGGGGTCGAAGGGCACCCCTCCACTTT

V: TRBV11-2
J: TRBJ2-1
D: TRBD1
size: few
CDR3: CASSLPDRANSNEQFF
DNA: TGTGCCAGCAGCTTACCGGACAGGGCCAATTCTAATGAGCAGTTCTTC

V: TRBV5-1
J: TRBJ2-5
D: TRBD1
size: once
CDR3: CASASLGQPQETQYF
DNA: TGCGCCAGCGCCTCCTTGGGACAGCCACAAGAGACCCAGTACTTC

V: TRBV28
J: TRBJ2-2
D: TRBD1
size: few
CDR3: CASTRQGNTGELFF
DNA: TGTGCCAGCACCCGACAGGGGAACACCGGGGAGCTGTTTTTT

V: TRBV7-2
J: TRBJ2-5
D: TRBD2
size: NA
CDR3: CASSLGTSGRGQETQYF
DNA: TGTGCCAGCAGCCTCGGGACTAGCGGGAGGGGCCAAGAGACCCAGTACTTC

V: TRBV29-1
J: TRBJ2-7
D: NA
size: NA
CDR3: CSAVGYRDNYEQYF
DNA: TGCAGCGCTGTGGGGTACAGGGATAACTACGAGCAGTACTTC

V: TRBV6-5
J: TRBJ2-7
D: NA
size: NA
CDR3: CASSSLLLSYEQYF
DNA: TGTGCCAGCAGTTCTCTCCTCCTTAGCTACGAGCAGTACTTC

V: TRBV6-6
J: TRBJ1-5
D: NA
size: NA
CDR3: CASNRRGDQPQHF
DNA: TGTGCCAGCAATCGACGGGGGGATCAGCCCCAGCATTTT

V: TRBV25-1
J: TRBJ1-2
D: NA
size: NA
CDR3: CASSVTRAGYTF
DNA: TGTGCCAGCAGTGTAACTCGCGCGGGCTACACCTTC

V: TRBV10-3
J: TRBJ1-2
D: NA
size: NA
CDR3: CAISEGASNYGYTF
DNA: TGTGCCATCAGTGAGGGGGCCTCTAACTATGGCTACACCTTC

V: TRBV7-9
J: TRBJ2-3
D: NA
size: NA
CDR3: CASSSPVNPDTQYF
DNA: TGTGCCAGCAGCTCTCCGGTTAACCCAGATACGCAGTATTTT

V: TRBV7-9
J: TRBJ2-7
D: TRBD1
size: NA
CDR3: CASSHGQGPYF
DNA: TGTGCCAGCAGCCACGGACAGGGCCCGTACTTC

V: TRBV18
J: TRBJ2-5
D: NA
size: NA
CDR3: CASSPTTGQETQYF
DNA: TGTGCCAGCTCACCGACGACAGGCCAAGAGACCCAGTACTTC

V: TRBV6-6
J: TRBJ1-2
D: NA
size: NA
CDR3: CASSDRSVGYTF
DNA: TGTGCCAGCAGCGACAGATCTGTCGGCTACACCTTC

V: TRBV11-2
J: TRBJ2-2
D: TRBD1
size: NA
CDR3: CASSLRQGETGELFF
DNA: TGTGCCAGCAGCTTGAGACAGGGGGAGACCGGGGAGCTGTTTTTT

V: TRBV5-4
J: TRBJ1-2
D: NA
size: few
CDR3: CASSQGRENYGYTF
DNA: TGTGCCAGCAGCCAGGGCCGAGAGAACTATGGCTACACCTTC

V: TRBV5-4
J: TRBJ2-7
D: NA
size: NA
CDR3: CASSLAGPGEQYF
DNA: TGTGCCAGCAGCTTGGCGGGCCCGGGGGAGCAGTACTTC

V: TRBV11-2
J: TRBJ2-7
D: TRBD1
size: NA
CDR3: CASSSLGTGDYEQYF
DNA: TGTGCCAGCAGCTCACTCGGGACAGGAGACTACGAGCAGTACTTC

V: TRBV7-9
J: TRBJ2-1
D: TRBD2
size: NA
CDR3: CASSPPLAGGLDEQFF
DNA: TGTGCCAGCAGCCCACCCTTGGCGGGAGGGTTGGATGAGCAGTTCTTC

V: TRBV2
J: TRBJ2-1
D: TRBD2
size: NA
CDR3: CASSIITSGNEQFF
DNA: TGTGCCAGCTCTATTATTACTAGCGGCAATGAGCAGTTCTTC

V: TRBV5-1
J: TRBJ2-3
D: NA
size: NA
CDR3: CASSLGRQELGADTQYF
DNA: TGCGCCAGCAGCTTGGGGCGTCAGGAGCTCGGGGCAGATACGCAGTATTTT

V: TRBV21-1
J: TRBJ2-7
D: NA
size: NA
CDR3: CASSRAGDPYEQYF
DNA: TGTGCCAGCAGCAGGGCGGGGGATCCCTACGAGCAGTACTTC

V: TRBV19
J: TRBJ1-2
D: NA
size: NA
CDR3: CASNNWRQYGYTF
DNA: TGTGCCAGTAATAATTGGCGACAGTATGGCTACACCTTC

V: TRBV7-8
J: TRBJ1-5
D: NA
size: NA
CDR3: CASSLARGPQPQHF
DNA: TGTGCCAGCAGCTTAGCCAGGGGACCTCAGCCCCAGCATTTT